Following are 21 T cell receptor beta chains from one sample sequenced in a study of T cells after somatic rescue of genetic block. Sequencing used immunoSEQ multiplex PCR; TCRdb keeps in-frame clones, though not all of them. The table shows roughly 120,000 clones, with about nine tenths occurring only once. Sequenced material: peripheral blood mononuclear cells (PBMCs). The source is a woman aged 18-29 years.

This clone was observed a few times. The genes are TRBV10-3 and TRBJ1-2; TRBD1 might be the D (6 bases). V lost 1 base and J 5 bases, leaving 8 bases between the germline ends. Germline CDR1 reads ENHRY; CDR2 reads SYGVKD. The CDR3 has 13 amino acids. The CDR3 sequence: CAISELQGYGYTF. Here the CDR3 DNA reads TGTGCCATCAGTGAGTTACAGGGTTATGGCTACACCTTC.

The chain is built from TRBV14 and TRBJ2-1; D uncertain. The CDR3 length is 17 residues. V was clipped by 3 bases and J by 7 bases, with 22 bases between them. Germline V gives CDR1 SGHDN, CDR2 FVKESK. In DNA, the CDR3 is TGTGCCAGCAGCCAGATCTACAGTACGGGTCCCGAGAATGAGCAGTTCTTC. It yields the protein CASSQIYSTGPENEQFF.

This chain links TRBV4-1 with TRBJ1-2; D uncertain. The CDR3 runs 13 residues. Trimming left V 4 bases short and J 2 bases short, with 8 bases between. CDR1 is MGHRA, CDR2 YSYEKL, per germline. CDR3 region: CASSLEGNYGYTF. DNA of the CDR3: TGCGCCAGCAGCCTGGAAGGAAACTATGGCTACACCTTC.

V and J are TRBV2 and TRBJ2-6, with D uncertain. Germline CDR1 and CDR2: SNHLY and FYNNEI. This CDR3 region has 16 residues. V shed 3 bases and J shed 0 bases, with 9 bases lying between them. The CDR3 protein is CASSETAFSGANVLTF. CDR3 in DNA: TGTGCCAGCAGTGAGACCGCTTTCTCTGGGGCCAACGTCCTGACTTTC.

The rearrangement joins TRBV2 to TRBJ1-1; no reliable D call. CDR1 is SNHLY and CDR2 is FYNNEI in the germline V gene. V was trimmed by 6 bases and J by 10 bases, leaving 15 bases between them. The CDR3 sequence is 12 residues long. CDR3 sequence: CASSPPAPGAFF. CDR3 nucleotide sequence: TGTGCCAGCAGCCCCCCCGCCCCTGGAGCTTTCTTT.

The rearrangement uses TRBV5-6 and TRBJ1-3, with D unclear. Germline V gene data show CDR1 as SGHDT and CDR2 as YYEEEE. The CDR3 runs to 16 residues. The V end lost 3 bases, the J end lost 4 bases, and 17 bases lay between the germline ends. The CDR3 DNA reads as TGTGCCAGCAGCTCCACCGGACGGAGAATCGGAAACACCATATATTTT. Translating it yields CASSSTGRRIGNTIYF.

This clone has only a few counts. The V and J genes are TRBV15 and TRBJ2-1; the D gene could be TRBD1 or TRBD2 (5 bases each). Germline V CDR1 and CDR2: LNHNV, YYDKDF (reference sequence). The V end lost 1 base, the J end lost 3 bases, and 10 bases lay between the germline ends. CDR3 length: 15 amino acids. CDR3 residues: CATSRAGPSYNEQFF. Here the CDR3 DNA reads TGTGCCACCAGCAGAGCGGGACCCAGCTACAATGAGCAGTTCTTC.

V and J are TRBV7-9 and TRBJ1-1; 9 nucleotides align to TRBD1. Germline V gene lookup returns CDR1 SEHNR and CDR2 FQNEAQ (reference sequence). The ends lost 5 bases at V and 1 base at J; junction bases unmatched: 17. The length of the CDR3 is 19 residues. The CDR3: CASSPTGTGKLGKNTEAFF. CDR3 bases: TGTGCCAGCAGCCCAACCGGGACAGGGAAGCTTGGTAAGAACACTGAAGCTTTCTTT.

The V call is TRBV18, the J call TRBJ2-5, with TRBD1 identical over 7 bases. The CDR3 is made up of 15 amino acids. Germline CDR1 and CDR2: KGHSH and LQKENI. With V trimmed by 3 bases and J by 0 bases, 4 bases remained unmatched. The DNA for the CDR3 is TGTGCCAGCTCACCGGGACAGATGTACCAAGAGACCCAGTACTTC. Amino acids: CASSPGQMYQETQYF.

The CDR3 loop reads CAWSDLQGASETQYF. CDR3 coding DNA: TGTGCCTGGAGTGACCTCCAGGGGGCGTCAGAGACCCAGTACTTC. The genes are TRBV30 and TRBJ2-5; 8 bases fit TRBD1. The CDR3 consists of 15 residues. J was trimmed by 4 bases and V by 1 base; bases with no gene match: 8. The V gene's germline CDR1 is GTSNPN and CDR2 SVGIG (reference sequence).

This chain joins TRBV19 and TRBJ2-4; 12 nucleotides line up with TRBD2. This CDR3 comprises 15 residues. V lost 9 bases to trimming and J lost 6 bases; unmatched junction nucleotides: 9. Germline-derived CDR1 and CDR2 are LNHDA and SQIVND (reference sequence). The CDR3 sequence is CASTNQGLAGNIQYF. The CDR3 nucleotides read TGTGCCAGCACCAACCAGGGACTAGCGGGAAACATTCAGTACTTC. Based on the CDR3 plus reference TRBV19 and TRBJ2-4, the full variable domain is DGGITQSPKYLFRKEGQNVTLSCEQNLNHDAMYWYRQDPGQGLRLIYYSQIVNDFQKGDIAEGYSVSREKKESFPLTVTSAQKNPTAFYLCASTNQGLAGNIQYFGAGTRLSVL.

The chain carries TRBV5-1 and TRBJ1-3; no clear D gene. The V gene lost 5 bases and the J gene lost 0 bases, with 6 bases spanning the gap. This CDR3 spans 13 amino acids. Germline V CDR1 and CDR2: SGHRS, YFSETQ. The CDR3 is CASSTGSGNTIYF. The CDR3 DNA reads as TGCGCCAGCAGTACGGGCTCTGGAAACACCATATATTTT.

The J gene is TRBJ1-2, the V gene TRBV9, with 7 bases that match TRBD1. Germline values: CDR1 SGDLS, CDR2 YYNGEE. The J segment lost 7 bases and the V segment lost 3 bases, leaving 12 bases of the junction unmatched. The CDR3 has 15 amino acids. CDR3 sequence: CASSATPDRLVGYTF. The CDR3 DNA reads TGTGCCAGCAGCGCAACGCCGGACAGGCTGGTTGGCTACACCTTC. The full variable domain, in which reference TRBV9 and TRBJ1-2 provide the parts outside the CDR3, is DSGVTQTPKHLITATGQRVTLRCSPRSGDLSVYWYQQSLDQGLQFLIQYYNGEERAKGNILERFSAQQFPDLHSELNLSSLELGDSALYFCASSATPDRLVGYTFGSGTRLTVV.

This clone was observed once. The CDR3 DNA sequence: TGTGCCAGCAGTCAGACAGGGGCTGAAGCTTTCTTT. It specifies CASSQTGAEAFF. The chain has TRBV27 and TRBJ1-1; 8 bases map to TRBD1. V lost 5 bases, J lost 6 bases, and 2 bases stayed unmatched. The CDR3 length is 12 residues. Germline V gives CDR1 MNHEY, CDR2 SMNVEV (reference sequence).

The chain employs TRBV7-2 and TRBJ1-1; possibly TRBD1 for D (6 bases). Germline V gene sequence: CDR1 SGHTA, CDR2 FQGNSA. The CDR3 sequence is 15 residues long. V gave up 5 bases and J gave up 4 bases, with 17 bases separating them. In nucleotides, the CDR3 is TGTGCCAGCAGCCTGACACAGGGTGGGGTCACTGAAGCTTTCTTT. It specifies CASSLTQGGVTEAFF.

The chain combines TRBV10-3 with TRBJ2-7, with TRBD1 matching 7 bases. Germline values: CDR1 ENHRY, CDR2 SYGVKD. The CDR3 is 16 residues long. The J segment lost 0 bases and the V segment lost 3 bases, leaving 8 bases of the junction unmatched. The CDR3 region has the DNA TGTGCCATCAGTGACAGTCTGGACAGGAGCTCCTACGAGCAGTACTTC. Amino acids: CAISDSLDRSSYEQYF.

V usage is TRBV5-1 and J usage is TRBJ1-4, with 8 bases identical to TRBD1. The CDR3 covers 16 residues. Germline CDR1 SGHRS, CDR2 YFSETQ. With 0 bases clipped from V and 7 bases from J, the junction kept 8 bases outside the gene matches. CDR3 DNA sequence: TGCGCCAGCAGCTTGGCCTCGACAGGGGTCGGTGAAAAACTGTTTTTT. This translates into CASSLASTGVGEKLFF. The full variable domain, its missing parts supplied by reference TRBV5-1 and TRBJ1-4, is KAGVTQTPRYLIKTRGQQVTLSCSPISGHRSVSWYQQTPGQGLQFLFEYFSETQRNKGNFPGRFSGRQFSNSRSEMNVSTLELGDSALYLCASSLASTGVGEKLFFGSGTQLSVL.

The V gene is TRBV4-3, the J gene TRBJ1-1, with unresolved D. Germline CDR1 and CDR2: LGHNA and YSLEER. The CDR3 spans 14 residues. Trimming pared 6 bases from V and 3 bases from J, leaving 14 bases between. CDR3: CASRRSAAYTEAFF. In DNA, the CDR3 is TGCGCCAGCAGACGTAGTGCAGCATACACTGAAGCTTTCTTT.

The chain combines TRBV5-1 with TRBJ1-4, with a possible D match to TRBD1 (5 bases). V lost 0 bases, J lost 2 bases, and 11 bases lay in between. Germline CDR1 is SGHRS and CDR2 is YFSETQ. The CDR3 has 16 residues. CDR3 region: CASSLGVQGTNEKLFF. In DNA form, the CDR3 reads TGCGCCAGCAGCTTGGGGGTTCAGGGTACTAATGAAAAACTGTTTTTT.

The CDR3 bases are TGTGCCTGGAGTAGGCTAGCGGTAAAGGGAGAGCAGTTCTTC. Protein product: CAWSRLAVKGEQFF. The chain employs TRBV30 and TRBJ2-1; 7 positions match TRBD2. Germline trimming cut 2 bases from V and 10 bases from J; bases unmatched to any gene: 11. The length of the CDR3 is 14 residues. Germline V gives CDR1 GTSNPN, CDR2 SVGIG (reference sequence).

This chain uses TRBV9 with TRBJ2-1, with TRBD2 identical over 8 bases. V lost 1 base to trimming and J lost 6 bases; unmatched junction nucleotides: 12. Germline lookup yields CDR1 SGDLS and CDR2 YYNGEE. The CDR3 length is 17 residues. In DNA, the CDR3 is TGTGCCAGCAGCGTATTGCCGGGGGGGCTAGTGGGCAATGAGCAGTTCTTC. This encodes CASSVLPGGLVGNEQFF.